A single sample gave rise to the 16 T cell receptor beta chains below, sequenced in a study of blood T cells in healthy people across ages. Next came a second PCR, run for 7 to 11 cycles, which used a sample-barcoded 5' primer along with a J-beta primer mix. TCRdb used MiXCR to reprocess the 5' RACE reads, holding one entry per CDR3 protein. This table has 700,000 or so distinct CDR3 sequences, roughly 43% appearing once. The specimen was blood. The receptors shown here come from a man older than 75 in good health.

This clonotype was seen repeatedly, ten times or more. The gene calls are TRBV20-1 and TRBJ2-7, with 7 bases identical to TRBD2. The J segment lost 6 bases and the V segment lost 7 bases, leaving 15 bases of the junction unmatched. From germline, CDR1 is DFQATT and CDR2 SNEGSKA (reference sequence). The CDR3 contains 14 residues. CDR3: CSVPGPGGLPEQYF. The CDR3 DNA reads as TGCAGTGTTCCGGGTCCGGGAGGCCTCCCCGAGCAGTACTTC.

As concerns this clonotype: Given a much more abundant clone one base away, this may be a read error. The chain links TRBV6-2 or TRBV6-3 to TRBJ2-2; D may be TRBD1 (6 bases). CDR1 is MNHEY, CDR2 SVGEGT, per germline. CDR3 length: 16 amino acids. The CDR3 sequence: CACSRRQAQNTGELFF. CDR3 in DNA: TGTGCCTGCAGCCGACGACAGGCACAGAACACCGGGGAGCTGTTTTTT.

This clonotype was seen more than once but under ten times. The CDR3 DNA reads as TGCAGTGCTTCACCCCTGGGGGTCTCCTACGAGCAGTACTTC. Translation gives CSASPLGVSYEQYF. The chain couples TRBV20-1 to TRBJ2-7; D tentatively reads TRBD1 or TRBD2 (5 bases each). Germline V gene data show CDR1 as DFQATT and CDR2 as SNEGSKA (reference sequence). Trimming removed 5 bases from V and 0 bases from J, with 14 bases in between. CDR3 size: 14 residues.

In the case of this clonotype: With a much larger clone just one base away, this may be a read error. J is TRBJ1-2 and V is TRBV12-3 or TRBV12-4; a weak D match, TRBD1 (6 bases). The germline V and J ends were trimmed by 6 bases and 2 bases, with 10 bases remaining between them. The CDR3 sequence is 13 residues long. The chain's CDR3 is CASRFGQNYGYTF. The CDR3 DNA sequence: TGTGCCAGCAGGTTTGGACAGAACTATGGCTACACCTTC.

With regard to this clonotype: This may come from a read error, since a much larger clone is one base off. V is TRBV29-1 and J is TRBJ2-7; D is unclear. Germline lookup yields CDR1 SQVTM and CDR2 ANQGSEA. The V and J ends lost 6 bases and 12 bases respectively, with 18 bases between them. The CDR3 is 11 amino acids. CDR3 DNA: TGCAGCGTGAGACCCCAAGAGACCCGGTACTTC. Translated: CSVRPQETRYF.

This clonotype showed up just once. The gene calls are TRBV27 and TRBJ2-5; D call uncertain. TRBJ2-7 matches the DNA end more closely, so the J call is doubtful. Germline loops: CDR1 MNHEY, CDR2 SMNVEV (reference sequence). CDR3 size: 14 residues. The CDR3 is CASTSMGLPYEQYF. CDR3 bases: TGTGCCAGCACCTCTATGGGTCTTCCCTACGAGCAGTACTTC.

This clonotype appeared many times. The CDR3 loop is CSVRVGTGTYEQYF. Written as DNA, the CDR3 is TGCAGCGTTCGAGTGGGGACAGGGACCTACGAGCAGTACTTC. The chain combines TRBV29-1 with TRBJ2-7; TRBD1 matches at 9 bases. This CDR3 region has 14 residues. From germline, CDR1 is SQVTM and CDR2 ANQGSEA. V shed 5 bases and J 2 bases; nucleotides not matched to a gene: 7.

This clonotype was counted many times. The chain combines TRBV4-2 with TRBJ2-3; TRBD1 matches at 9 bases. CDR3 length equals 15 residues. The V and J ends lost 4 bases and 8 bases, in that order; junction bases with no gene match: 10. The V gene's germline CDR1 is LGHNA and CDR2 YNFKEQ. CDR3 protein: CASSPRDRVQGTQYF. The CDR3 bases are TGTGCCAGCAGCCCCCGGGACAGGGTTCAGGGTACGCAGTATTTT.

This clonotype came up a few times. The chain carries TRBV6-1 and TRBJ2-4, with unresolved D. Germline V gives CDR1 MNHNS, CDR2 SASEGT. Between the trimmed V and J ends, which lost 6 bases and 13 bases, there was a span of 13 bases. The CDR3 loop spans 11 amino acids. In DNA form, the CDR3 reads TGTGCCAGCAGCGCAGTTTTAGAGCAGTACTTC. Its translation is CASSAVLEQYF.

The DNA of the CDR3 is TGCAGTGCTAGACGTATTGCGGGAGGGCGGAATGAGCAGTTCTTC. Protein product: CSARRIAGGRNEQFF. The chain carries TRBV20-1 and TRBJ2-1, with TRBD2 identical over 9 bases. Per the germline V gene, CDR1 is DFQATT and CDR2 is SNEGSKA (reference sequence). Trimming cost V 2 bases and J 7 bases; bases outside gene matches: 9. The CDR3 has 15 residues.

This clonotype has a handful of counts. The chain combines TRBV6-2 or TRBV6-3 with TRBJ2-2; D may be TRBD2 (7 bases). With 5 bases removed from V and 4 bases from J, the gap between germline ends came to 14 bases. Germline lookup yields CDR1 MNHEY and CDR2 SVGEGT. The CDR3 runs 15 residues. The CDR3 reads CASSAAGAPTGELFF. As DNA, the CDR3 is TGTGCCAGCAGTGCGGCGGGGGCCCCCACCGGGGAGCTGTTTTTT.

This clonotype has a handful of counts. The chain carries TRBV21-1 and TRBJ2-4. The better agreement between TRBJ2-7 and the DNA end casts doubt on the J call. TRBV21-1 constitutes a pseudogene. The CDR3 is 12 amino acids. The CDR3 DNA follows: TGTGCCAGCAGCAAAAAATTCAACGAGCAGTACTTC. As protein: CASSKKFNEQYF.

CDR3 protein: CASSQVQGTGNEQFF. In DNA, the CDR3 is TGTGCCAGCAGCCAAGTCCAGGGAACCGGCAATGAGCAGTTCTTC. V is TRBV4-2 and J is TRBJ2-1; possible D gene TRBD1, 5 bases. V lost 1 base and J lost 6, with 13 bases in between. Germline V gene sequence: CDR1 LGHNA, CDR2 YNFKEQ. This CDR3 region has 15 residues.

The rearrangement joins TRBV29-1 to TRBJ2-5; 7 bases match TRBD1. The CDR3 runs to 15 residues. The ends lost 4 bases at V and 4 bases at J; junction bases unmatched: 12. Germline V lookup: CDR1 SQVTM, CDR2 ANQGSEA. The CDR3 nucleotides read TGCAGCGTTGCCCAGACAGGGTCTTTCGGAGAGACCCAGTACTTC. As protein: CSVAQTGSFGETQYF.

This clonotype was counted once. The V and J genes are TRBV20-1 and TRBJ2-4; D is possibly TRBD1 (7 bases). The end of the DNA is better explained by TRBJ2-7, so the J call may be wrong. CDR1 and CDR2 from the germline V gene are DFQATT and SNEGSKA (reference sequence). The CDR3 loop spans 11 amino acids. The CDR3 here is CSSGGTYEQYF. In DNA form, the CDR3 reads TGCAGTTCAGGGGGGACCTACGAGCAGTACTTC.

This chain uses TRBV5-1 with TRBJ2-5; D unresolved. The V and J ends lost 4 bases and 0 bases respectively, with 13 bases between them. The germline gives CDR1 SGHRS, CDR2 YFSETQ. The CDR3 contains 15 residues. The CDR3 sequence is CASSPPVSYQETQYF. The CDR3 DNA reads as TGCGCCAGCAGCCCCCCCGTCTCGTACCAAGAGACCCAGTACTTC.